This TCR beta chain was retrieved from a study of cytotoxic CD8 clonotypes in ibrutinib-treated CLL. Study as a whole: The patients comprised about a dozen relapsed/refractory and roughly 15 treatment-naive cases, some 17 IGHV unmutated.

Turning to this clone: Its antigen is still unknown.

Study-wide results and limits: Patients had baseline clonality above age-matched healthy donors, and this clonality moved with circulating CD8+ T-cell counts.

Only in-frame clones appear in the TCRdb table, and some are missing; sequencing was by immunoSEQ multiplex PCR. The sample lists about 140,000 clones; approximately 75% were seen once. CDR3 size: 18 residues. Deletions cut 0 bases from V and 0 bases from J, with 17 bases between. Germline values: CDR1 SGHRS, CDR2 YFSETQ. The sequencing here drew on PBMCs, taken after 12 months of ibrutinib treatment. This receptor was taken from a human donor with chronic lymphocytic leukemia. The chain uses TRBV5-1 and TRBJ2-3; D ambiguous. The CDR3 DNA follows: TGCGCCAGCAGCTTGGCCAGGATAGCAGAGATCAGCACAGATACGCAGTATTTT. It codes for CASSLARIAEISTDTQYF.